The next 13 T cell receptor beta chains were all read from a single sample in a study of technical replicates of blood from a handful of donors. The repertoire was sequenced with immunoSEQ multiplex PCR; TCRdb's copy has only in-frame clones and lacks some. In the table there are 75,000 or so clones, roughly 93% of which are singletons. The material sequenced was T cells isolated from PBMCs. Receptor source: a human donor in good health.

This CDR3 is CASSATTNTGELFF. The CDR3 DNA sequence: TGTGCCAGCAGCGCGACTACGAACACCGGGGAGCTGTTTTTT. The rearrangement links TRBV5-6 to TRBJ2-2, with D tentatively TRBD2 (5 bases). The germline gives CDR1 SGHDT, CDR2 YYEEEE. The V end lost 4 bases, the J end lost 0 bases, and 7 bases lay between the germline ends. This CDR3 has 14 amino acids.

This clone was observed a few times. The chain recombines TRBV12-5 with TRBJ1-1, with a possible D match to TRBD1 (6 bases). V lost 6 bases and J 14 bases, leaving 16 bases between the germline ends. The CDR3 is 11 residues long. CDR1 is LGHNT and CDR2 is FRNRAP in the germline V gene. CDR3 residues: CASGLDSPRFF. CDR3 DNA: TGTGCTAGTGGCCTGGACAGTCCAAGATTCTTT.

Concerning this clone itself: The same CDR3 is also encoded by other DNA sequences in this sample. The chain employs TRBV5-6 and TRBJ2-7; D gene ambiguous. The germline CDR1 and CDR2 sequences are SGHDT and YYEEEE. The CDR3 sequence is 11 residues long. V shed 5 bases and J shed 6 bases, with 9 bases lying between them. DNA for the CDR3: TGTGCCAGCAGTTTCTCCGGCGAGCAGTACTTC. The encoded protein is CASSFSGEQYF.

The V call is TRBV28, the J call TRBJ2-7; 7 bases are a match to TRBD1. J gave up 1 base and V 6 bases, and 6 bases lay outside the gene matches. Germline-derived CDR1 and CDR2 are MDHEN and SYDVKM. The CDR3 consists of 14 residues. The CDR3 DNA follows: TGTGCCAGCAGGTTAGGGACAGCATCCTACGAGCAGTACTTC. This gives the protein CASRLGTASYEQYF. Full variable domain (rest looked up from reference TRBV28 and TRBJ2-7): DVKVTQSSRYLVKRTGEKVFLECVQDMDHENMFWYRQDPGLGLRLIYFSYDVKMKEKGDIPEGYSVSREKKERFSLILESASTNQTSMYLCASRLGTASYEQYFGPGTRLTVT.

The genes are TRBV7-2 and TRBJ1-5; no firm D call. Deletions cut 0 bases from V and 5 bases from J, with 8 bases between. CDR1 is SGHTA, CDR2 FQGNSA, per germline. The CDR3 sequence is 14 residues long. The CDR3 coding sequence is TGTGCCAGCAGCTTAGCGCAGGAACATCAGCCCCAGCATTTT. Amino acid sequence: CASSLAQEHQPQHF.

The V call is TRBV9, the J call TRBJ2-1; TRBD2 agrees at 9 bases. Trimming cost V 4 bases and J 6 bases; bases outside gene matches: 2. This CDR3 is built from 13 residues. Per germline, CDR1 SGDLS and CDR2 YYNGEE. The CDR3 sequence is CASSLGLANEQFF. CDR3 nucleotide sequence: TGTGCCAGCAGCTTGGGACTAGCCAATGAGCAGTTCTTC.

The rearrangement joins TRBV28 to TRBJ2-7; possibly TRBD1 for D (7 bases). Germline V CDR1 and CDR2: MDHEN, SYDVKM. Trimming removed 4 bases from V and 5 bases from J, with 15 bases in between. CDR3 length: 14 amino acids. DNA of the CDR3: TGTGCCAGCAGTTCGACAGGGAGGAAGGACGAGCAGTACTTC. It codes for CASSSTGRKDEQYF.

The V and J genes are TRBV2 and TRBJ1-5, with TRBD1 matching over 7 bases. Unmatched junction bases numbered 12, after V lost 6 bases and J lost 7 bases. Germline V CDR1 and CDR2: SNHLY, FYNNEI. The length of the CDR3 is 15 residues. The CDR3 region is CASREGVTGLQPQHF. In DNA form, the CDR3 reads TGTGCCAGCAGAGAGGGGGTGACAGGGTTGCAGCCCCAGCATTTT.

The chain links TRBV7-8 to TRBJ1-1; D unclear. CDR1 and CDR2 from the germline V gene are SGHVS and FQNEAQ. The CDR3 consists of 13 residues. Trimming shortened V by 4 bases and J by 0 bases, and 6 bases separated the two germline ends. CDR3 in amino acids: CASSSRVNTEAFF. CDR3 nucleotides: TGTGCCAGCAGCTCCCGCGTGAACACTGAAGCTTTCTTT.

V gene TRBV7-3 combines with J gene TRBJ2-5; 7 bases align to TRBD2. This CDR3 is built from 14 residues. Germline values: CDR1 SGHTA, CDR2 FQGTGA. V shed 2 bases, J shed 4 bases, and the junction held 4 bases outside the gene matches. The CDR3 sequence: CASSLGGVGETQYF. The CDR3 DNA is TGTGCCAGCAGCTTAGGGGGGGTCGGAGAGACCCAGTACTTC.

In this sample, this clone turned up once. For the CDR3, the DNA is TGTGCCAGCAGCTTAGGAGGGCTTTTCTACGAGCAGTACTTC. Translation: CASSLGGLFYEQYF. The chain employs TRBV7-9 and TRBJ2-7; the D gene is possibly TRBD2 (5 bases). With 1 base removed from V and 3 bases from J, the gap between germline ends came to 10 bases. The CDR3 length is 14 residues. Germline V gives CDR1 SEHNR, CDR2 FQNEAQ (reference sequence).

V gene TRBV9 combines with J gene TRBJ1-1, with 8 bases aligning to TRBD1. The CDR3 runs 19 residues. Germline trimming cut 4 bases from V and 0 bases from J; bases unmatched to any gene: 17. Germline CDR1 is SGDLS and CDR2 is YYNGEE. The CDR3 protein is CASSKRGTAGGTLNTEAFF. CDR3 in DNA: TGTGCCAGCAGCAAAAGGGGAACAGCAGGGGGCACCCTGAACACTGAAGCTTTCTTT.

Only one count was recorded for this clone. The CDR3, as DNA: TGTGCCAGCAGTGCAACAGGGTTTTATGGCTACACCTTC. Amino acid sequence: CASSATGFYGYTF. This sequence joins TRBV27 and TRBJ1-2; maybe TRBD1 (6 bases). Trimming removed 5 bases from V and 5 bases from J, with 12 bases in between. The germline V gene has CDR1 MNHEY and CDR2 SMNVEV (reference sequence). There are 13 residues in the CDR3.